This T cell receptor beta chain was sequenced during a study of cytomegalovirus exposure and HLA in healthy donors. The study ran its PCR with 60 Vbeta and 13 Jbeta primers. Sequencing was performed with immunoSEQ multiplex PCR; in TCRdb, only in-frame clones are kept and a portion is missing. The sample gives about 100,000 clones, roughly 80% of which show up once; 0.76% is in the top ten. Trimming cost V 1 base and J 7 bases; bases outside gene matches: 5. Germline CDR1 and CDR2: SGHTA and FQGNSA. CDR3 length equals 15 residues. The chain combines TRBV7-2 with TRBJ2-2, with TRBD2 identical over 8 bases. The origin of this receptor is a woman in her sixties or seventies in good health and CMV-seronegative. The sequenced sample consisted of PBMCs. CDR3 sequence: CASSLERGRIGELFF. The CDR3 nucleotides read TGTGCCAGCAGCTTAGAGCGGGGGAGGATCGGGGAGCTGTTTTTT.